This TCR beta chain was identified during a study of T cell responses to AZD1222 COVID-19 vaccine. The protocol was immunoSEQ multiplex PCR, while the TCRdb copy is restricted to in-frame clones and leaves out a portion. The data hold around 70,000 clones, with 70% to 90% observed a single time. Broader study findings: Repertoires were sampled only after the peak T cell response. The span of vaccine-associated CD4 TCRs extended across spike, with dominance at 160-218 and 743-854.

With regard to this clone: What it recognizes is unknown.

Sequences were derived from peripheral blood, sampled on day 0 of AZD1222 vaccination. The TCR sequence derives from an adult in good health.

CDR3: CASSWSPYEQYF. The CDR3 nucleotides are TGTGCCAGCAGCTGGAGTCCCTACGAGCAGTACTTC. The rearrangement uses TRBV7-2 and TRBJ2-7; D gene uncertain. V was clipped by 4 bases and J by 2 bases, with 6 bases between them. Germline CDR1 is SGHTA and CDR2 is FQGNSA. This CDR3 contains 12 residues.